The 21 T cell receptor beta chains given below trace back to one sample, sequenced in a study of T cells in Graves' hyperthyroidism and ophthalmopathy. The investigators amplified TCR beta CDR3 regions from RNA transcripts. An initial round of RT-PCR targeting the TCR CDR3 relied on the HTBI primer set. TCRdb ran MiXCR on the multiplex PCR reads and lists one entry per CDR3 protein. In the table there are around 350,000 distinct CDR3 sequences, less than 15% of which are singletons. Source material: blood. The receptors come from a woman aged 18-30 years with Graves' hyperthyroidism.

This clonotype appeared many times. V and J are TRBV20-1 and TRBJ1-5; TRBD1 matches at 10 bases. CDR1 is DFQATT and CDR2 is SNEGSKA in the germline V gene (reference sequence). The CDR3 is made up of 14 amino acids. With V trimmed by 6 bases and J by 0 bases, 2 bases remained unmatched. CDR3 amino acids: CSAGTGDSNQPQHF. The CDR3 DNA sequence: TGCAGTGCAGGGACAGGGGATAGCAATCAGCCCCAGCATTTT.

This clonotype was found many times. This chain connects TRBV5-8 to TRBJ2-1, with D possibly being TRBD2 (6 bases). The CDR3 runs to 14 residues. Trimming pared 7 bases from V and 5 bases from J, leaving 16 bases between. Germline V CDR1 and CDR2: SGHTS, YDEGEE. CDR3 region: CASGRAGRNNEQFF. The DNA for the CDR3 is TGTGCCAGCGGACGTGCGGGAAGAAACAATGAGCAGTTCTTC.

This clonotype has at least ten counts. V gene TRBV15 combines with J gene TRBJ2-7; a weak D match, TRBD2 (5 bases). The CDR3 runs 14 residues. Germline V gene data show CDR1 as LNHNV and CDR2 as YYDKDF (reference sequence). With 0 bases removed from V and 4 bases from J, the gap between germline ends came to 10 bases. The CDR3 sequence: CATSRDLAWYEQYF. The DNA for the CDR3 is TGTGCCACCAGCAGAGATTTAGCGTGGTACGAGCAGTACTTC.

This clonotype has at least ten counts. This chain joins TRBV9 and TRBJ2-7; the match to TRBD2 covers 8 bases. CDR1 and CDR2 (germline): SGDLS, YYNGEE. V shed 0 bases, J shed 5 bases, and the junction held 4 bases outside the gene matches. The CDR3 extends over 14 amino acids. The CDR3 is CASSVDGGANEQYF. As DNA, the CDR3 is TGTGCCAGCAGCGTAGACGGGGGGGCTAACGAGCAGTACTTC.

This clonotype came up many times. The V and J genes are TRBV5-6 and TRBJ2-3; TRBD2 agrees at 10 bases. From germline, CDR1 is SGHDT and CDR2 YYEEEE. V lost 1 base and J lost 7; bases outside the gene matches: 12. This CDR3 spans 17 amino acids. The CDR3 protein is CASSLRGSGGPPNTQYF. CDR3 coding DNA: TGTGCCAGCAGCTTGAGAGGTAGCGGGGGGCCGCCCAATACGCAGTATTTT.

This clonotype was recorded many times. V usage is TRBV20-1 and J usage is TRBJ1-4; D is ambiguous. Looked up from germline, CDR1 is DFQATT and CDR2 is SNEGSKA (reference sequence). The CDR3 totals 13 residues. Deletions cut 0 bases from V and 8 bases from J, with 10 bases between. This CDR3 is CSAREARGEKLFF. As DNA, the CDR3 is TGCAGTGCTAGAGAGGCGCGGGGAGAAAAACTGTTTTTT.

The gene calls are TRBV19 and TRBJ1-6; D gene uncertain. Trimming removed 3 bases at V and 0 bases at J, with 9 bases between. The germline gives CDR1 LNHDA, CDR2 SQIVND (reference sequence). There are 16 residues in the CDR3. Here the CDR3 reads CASSIVQSSYNSPLHF. In DNA form, the CDR3 reads TGTGCCAGTAGTATCGTTCAGAGCTCCTATAATTCACCCCTCCACTTT.

Only a few counts were recorded for this clonotype. This sequence may be a read error, since a much larger clone differs from it by one base. This chain links TRBV6-1 with TRBJ1-2, with D possibly being TRBD1 (6 bases). CDR3 length equals 15 residues. The germline gives CDR1 MNHNS, CDR2 SASEGT. Trimming removed 8 bases at V and 1 base at J, with 17 bases between. CDR3 sequence: CASSRGGQLNYGYTF. DNA of the CDR3: TGTGCCAGCTCCCGAGGGGGTCAGCTTAACTATGGCTACACCTTC.

Notes on this clonotype: The missing conserved phenylalanine or tryptophan at the end of this CDR3 makes a read error likely. This sequence joins TRBV6-1 and TRBJ1-1, with 9 nucleotides matching TRBD1. The ends lost 6 bases at V and 1 base at J; junction bases unmatched: 9. The CDR3 is made up of 16 amino acids. CDR1 is MNHNS and CDR2 is SASEGT in the germline V gene. This CDR3 reads CASSLRQGEGNTEAFV. For the CDR3, the DNA is TGTGCCAGCAGCCTCCGACAGGGGGAAGGGAACACTGAAGCTTTCGTT.

This clonotype was detected ten times or more. The V gene is TRBV18, the J gene TRBJ2-1, with 7 bases aligning to TRBD1. This CDR3 region has 15 residues. Trimming took 4 bases from V and 5 from J; bases not matched to a gene: 8. CDR1 is KGHSH, CDR2 LQKENI, per germline. The DNA for the CDR3 is TGTGCCAGCTCACAAGACAGGGCAAGGAACAATGAGCAGTTCTTC. It codes for CASSQDRARNNEQFF.

The sample holds many counts of this clonotype. This CDR3 reads CSARPQTSGTYEQYF. In nucleotides, the CDR3 is TGCAGTGCTAGACCGCAGACTAGCGGCACCTACGAGCAGTACTTC. This rearrangement joins TRBV20-1 to TRBJ2-7; TRBD2 aligns across 9 bases. After removal of 2 bases from V and 2 bases from J, the junction contained 7 bases not matched to a gene. The CDR3 consists of 15 residues. Germline loops: CDR1 DFQATT, CDR2 SNEGSKA (reference sequence).

This clonotype was detected a few times. The V and J genes are TRBV28 and TRBJ2-7; the match to TRBD1 covers 7 bases. CDR1 is MDHEN and CDR2 is SYDVKM in the germline V gene. The CDR3 runs 14 residues. The ends lost 6 bases at V and 3 bases at J; junction bases unmatched: 8. The CDR3 DNA reads as TGTGCCAGCAGCTGGGCCCAGGGGGTCTACGAGCAGTACTTC. It translates to CASSWAQGVYEQYF.

In this sample, this clonotype turned up many times. The V call is TRBV7-8, the J call TRBJ1-5; 7 positions match TRBD1. Germline assignment: CDR1 SGHVS and CDR2 FQNEAQ. Trimming at V came to 5 bases and at J to 5 bases, leaving 6 bases not matched to a gene. The CDR3 sequence is 14 residues long. The CDR3 region is CASSRGQAHQPQHF. CDR3 in DNA: TGTGCCAGCAGCCGCGGACAGGCTCATCAGCCCCAGCATTTT.

This clonotype was counted at least ten times. The chain combines TRBV2 with TRBJ2-3; TRBD1 agrees at 7 bases. Looked up from germline, CDR1 is SNHLY and CDR2 is FYNNEI. After removal of 9 bases from V and 1 base from J, the junction contained 7 bases not matched to a gene. This CDR3 is built from 14 residues. The DNA of the CDR3 is TGTGCCAGTCGGGACAGTGAGGGCACAGATACGCAGTATTTT. Protein product: CASRDSEGTDTQYF.

This clonotype occurred many times. The gene calls are TRBV28 and TRBJ2-5, with D possibly being TRBD2 (6 bases). V lost 6 bases to trimming and J lost 5 bases, with 7 bases between them. The CDR3 is made up of 11 amino acids. Germline V CDR1 and CDR2: MDHEN, SYDVKM. The CDR3 coding sequence is TGTGCCAGCAGGGGGAGGGAGACCCAGTACTTC. Translation: CASRGRETQYF. Combining the CDR3 with reference TRBV28 and TRBJ2-5 gives the whole variable domain DVKVTQSSRYLVKRTGEKVFLECVQDMDHENMFWYRQDPGLGLRLIYFSYDVKMKEKGDIPEGYSVSREKKERFSLILESASTNQTSMYLCASRGRETQYFGPGTRLLVL.

In this sample, this clonotype turned up many times. This rearrangement joins TRBV5-6 to TRBJ2-3, with 12 nucleotides matching TRBD2. Trimming took 4 bases from V and 4 from J; bases not matched to a gene: 13. CDR1 is SGHDT, CDR2 YYEEEE, per germline. CDR3 length: 18 amino acids. The CDR3 DNA reads TGTGCCAGCAGCCGGACTAGCGGGATCCTTATCTGGGCAGATACGCAGTATTTT. Its protein product is CASSRTSGILIWADTQYF.

This clonotype was counted many times. The chain uses TRBV30 and TRBJ2-1, with D uncertain. The CDR3 sequence is 14 residues long. Between the trimmed V and J ends, which lost 4 bases and 1 base, there was a span of 11 bases. Per germline, CDR1 GTSNPN and CDR2 SVGIG (reference sequence). CDR3 coding DNA: TGTGCCTGGAAGGGCGCCTCTTCCTACAATGAGCAGTTCTTC. Translation gives CAWKGASSYNEQFF.

The chain uses TRBV28 and TRBJ1-4; the D is unclear. Germline CDR1 MDHEN, CDR2 SYDVKM. There are 14 residues in the CDR3. Trimming cost V 11 bases and J 0 bases, with 13 bases left between them. Here the CDR3 reads CASLGPTTNEKLFF. The DNA of the CDR3 is TGTGCCTCCCTCGGACCGACAACTAATGAAAAACTGTTTTTT.

This clonotype has only a few counts. The chain has TRBV30 and TRBJ2-5, with 7 bases aligning to TRBD1. The CDR3 has 13 residues. Germline V gene sequence: CDR1 GTSNPN, CDR2 SVGIG (reference sequence). V dropped 6 bases and J dropped 2; count of bases not matched to a gene: 6. DNA for the CDR3: TGTGCCTGTACACAGGGGCCGCAAGAGACCCAGTACTTC. Its protein product is CACTQGPQETQYF.

This clonotype was detected a few times. The genes are TRBV14 and TRBJ2-7, with TRBD1 identical over 7 bases. V lost 3 bases to trimming and J lost 5 bases; unmatched junction nucleotides: 4. Germline CDR1 is SGHDN and CDR2 is FVKESK. The CDR3 extends over 13 amino acids. CDR3 sequence: CASSQTGWDEQYF. CDR3 nucleotide sequence: TGTGCCAGCAGCCAGACAGGGTGGGACGAGCAGTACTTC. The entire variable domain, with the rest obtained from reference TRBV14 and TRBJ2-7, is as follows: EAGVTQFPSHSVIEKGQTVTLRCDPISGHDNLYWYRRVMGKEIKFLLHFVKESKQDESGMPNNRFLAERTGGTYSTLKVQPAELEDSGVYFCASSQTGWDEQYFGPGTRLTVT.

This clonotype was observed at least ten times. V and J are TRBV7-3 and TRBJ2-6; D is unresolved. V lost 5 bases to trimming and J lost 0 bases, with 14 bases between them. Looked up from germline, CDR1 is SGHTA and CDR2 is FQGTGA. The length of the CDR3 is 17 residues. The CDR3 protein is CASSPGRLLSGANVLTF. The CDR3 nucleotides read TGTGCCAGCAGCCCAGGACGGCTCCTCTCTGGGGCCAACGTCCTGACTTTC.